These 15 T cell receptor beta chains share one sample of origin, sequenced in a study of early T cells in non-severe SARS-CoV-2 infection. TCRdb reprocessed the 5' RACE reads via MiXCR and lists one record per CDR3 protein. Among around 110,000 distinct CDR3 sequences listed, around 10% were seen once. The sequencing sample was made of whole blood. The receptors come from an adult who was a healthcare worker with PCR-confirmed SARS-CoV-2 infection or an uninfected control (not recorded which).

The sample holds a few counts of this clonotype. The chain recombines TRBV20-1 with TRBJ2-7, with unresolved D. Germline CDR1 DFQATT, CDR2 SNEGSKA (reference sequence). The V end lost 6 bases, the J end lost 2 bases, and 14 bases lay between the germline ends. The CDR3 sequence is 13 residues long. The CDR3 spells CSATSTETYEQYF. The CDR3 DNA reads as TGCAGTGCGACAAGTACAGAGACCTACGAGCAGTACTTC.

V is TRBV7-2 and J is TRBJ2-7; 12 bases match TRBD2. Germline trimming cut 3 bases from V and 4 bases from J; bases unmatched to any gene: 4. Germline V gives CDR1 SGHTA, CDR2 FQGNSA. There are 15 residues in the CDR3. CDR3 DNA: TGTGCCAGCAGCTTTCTAGCGGGAGGGAGGTACGAGCAGTACTTC. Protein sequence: CASSFLAGGRYEQYF.

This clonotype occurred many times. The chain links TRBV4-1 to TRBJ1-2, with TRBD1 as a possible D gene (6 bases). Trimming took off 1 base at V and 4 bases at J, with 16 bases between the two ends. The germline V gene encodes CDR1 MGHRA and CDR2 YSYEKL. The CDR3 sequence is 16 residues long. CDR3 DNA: TGCGCCAGCAGCCAAGCATTAACAGGGAGGGTCTATGGCTACACCTTC. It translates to CASSQALTGRVYGYTF.

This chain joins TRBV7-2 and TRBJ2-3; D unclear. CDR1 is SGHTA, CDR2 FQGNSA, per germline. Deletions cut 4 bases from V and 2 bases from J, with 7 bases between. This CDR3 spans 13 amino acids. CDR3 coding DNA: TGTGCCAGCAGCTGGATCATCACAGATACGCAGTATTTT. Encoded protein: CASSWIITDTQYF.

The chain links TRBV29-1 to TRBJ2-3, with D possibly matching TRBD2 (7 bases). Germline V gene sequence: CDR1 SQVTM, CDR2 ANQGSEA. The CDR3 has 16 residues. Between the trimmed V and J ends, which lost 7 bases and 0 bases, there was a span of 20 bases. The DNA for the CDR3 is TGCAGCGGAGCGGGACACGAAAAGGGCAGCACAGATACGCAGTATTTT. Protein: CSGAGHEKGSTDTQYF.

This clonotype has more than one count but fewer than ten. In DNA, the CDR3 is TGCGCCAGCAGCCCCGGCCTAGCGGGAGTTGGGCCAGAGACCCAGTACTTC. Its translation: CASSPGLAGVGPETQYF. The chain combines TRBV4-3 with TRBJ2-5; 10 nucleotides align to TRBD2. The CDR3 spans 17 residues. CDR1 is LGHNA and CDR2 is YSLEER in the germline V gene. After removal of 4 bases from V and 4 bases from J, the junction contained 12 bases not matched to a gene.

CDR3 amino acids: CSVGVTDTQYF. CDR3 sequence (DNA): TGCAGCGTTGGGGTGACAGATACGCAGTATTTT. The chain combines TRBV29-1 with TRBJ2-3; D gene ambiguous. CDR1 SQVTM and CDR2 ANQGSEA come from the germline V gene. The CDR3 sequence is 11 residues long. Trimming pared 4 bases from V and 3 bases from J, leaving 5 bases between.

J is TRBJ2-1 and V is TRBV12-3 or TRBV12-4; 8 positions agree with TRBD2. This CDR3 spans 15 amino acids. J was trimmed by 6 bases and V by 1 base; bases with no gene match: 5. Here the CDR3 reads CASSLELAGSNEQFF. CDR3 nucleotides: TGTGCCAGCAGTTTAGAGCTAGCGGGTTCCAATGAGCAGTTCTTC.

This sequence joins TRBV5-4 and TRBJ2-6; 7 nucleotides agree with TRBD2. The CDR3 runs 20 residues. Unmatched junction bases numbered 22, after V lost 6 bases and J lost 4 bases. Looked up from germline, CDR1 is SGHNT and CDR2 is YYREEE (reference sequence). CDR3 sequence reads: CASTPTGSGGSPDGANVLTF. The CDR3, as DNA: TGTGCCAGCACCCCGACCGGCTCCGGCGGGAGCCCGGACGGGGCCAACGTCCTGACTTTC. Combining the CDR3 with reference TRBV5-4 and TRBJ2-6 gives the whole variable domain ETGVTQSPTHLIKTRGQQVTLRCSSQSGHNTVSWYQQALGQGPQFIFQYYREEENGRGNFPPRFSGLQFPNYSSELNVNALELDDSALYLCASTPTGSGGSPDGANVLTFGAGSRLTVL.

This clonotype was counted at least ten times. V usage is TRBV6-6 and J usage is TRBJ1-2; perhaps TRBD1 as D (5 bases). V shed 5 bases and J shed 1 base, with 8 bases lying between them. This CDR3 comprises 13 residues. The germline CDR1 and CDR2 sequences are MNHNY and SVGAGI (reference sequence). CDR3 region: CASSDSFNYGYTF. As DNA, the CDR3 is TGTGCCAGCAGTGACAGCTTTAACTATGGCTACACCTTC.

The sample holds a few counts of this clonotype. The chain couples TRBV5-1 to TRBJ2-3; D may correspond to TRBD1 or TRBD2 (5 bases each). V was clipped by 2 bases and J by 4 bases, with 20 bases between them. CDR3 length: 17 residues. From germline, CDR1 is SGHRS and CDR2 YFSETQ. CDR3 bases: TGCGCCAGCAGCTTCGCACGGGACCCCATTATATCAGATACGCAGTATTTT. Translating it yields CASSFARDPIISDTQYF.

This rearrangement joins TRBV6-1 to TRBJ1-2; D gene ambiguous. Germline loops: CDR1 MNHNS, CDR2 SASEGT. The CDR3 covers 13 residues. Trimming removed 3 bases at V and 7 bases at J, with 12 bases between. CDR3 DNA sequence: TGTGCCAGCAGTGAGGCCGTGATGGCTGGCTACACCTTC. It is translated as CASSEAVMAGYTF.

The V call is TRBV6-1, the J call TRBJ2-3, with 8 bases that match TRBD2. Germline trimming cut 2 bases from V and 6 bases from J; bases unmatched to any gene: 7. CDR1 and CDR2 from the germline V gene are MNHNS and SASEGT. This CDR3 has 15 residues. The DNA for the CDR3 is TGTGCCAGCAGTGAAAGGTTGGCGGGAGGTGATACGCAGTATTTT. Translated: CASSERLAGGDTQYF.

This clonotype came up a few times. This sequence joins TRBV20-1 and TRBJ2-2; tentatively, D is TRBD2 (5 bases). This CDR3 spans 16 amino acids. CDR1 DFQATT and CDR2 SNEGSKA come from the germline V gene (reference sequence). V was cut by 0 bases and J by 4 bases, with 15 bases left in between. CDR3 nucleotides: TGCAGTGCTAGAGATTTATCGGGGTATGGCACCGGGGAGCTGTTTTTT. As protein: CSARDLSGYGTGELFF.

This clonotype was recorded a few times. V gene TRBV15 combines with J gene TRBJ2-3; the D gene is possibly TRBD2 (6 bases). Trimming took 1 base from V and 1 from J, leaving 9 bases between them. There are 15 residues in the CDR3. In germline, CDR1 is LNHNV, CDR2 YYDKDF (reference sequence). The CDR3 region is CATSRAGEGTDTQYF. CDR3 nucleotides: TGTGCCACCAGCAGAGCGGGAGAGGGCACAGATACGCAGTATTTT. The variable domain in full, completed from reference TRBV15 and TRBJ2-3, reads DAMVIQNPRYQVTQFGKPVTLSCSQTLNHNVMYWYQQKSSQAPKLLFHYYDKDFNNEADTPDNFQSRRPNTSFCFLDIRSPGLGDTAMYLCATSRAGEGTDTQYFGPGTRLTVL.